This T cell receptor (beta chain) was captured by sequencing in a study of cytomegalovirus exposure and HLA in healthy donors. Primers for the PCR totalled 60 Vbeta and 13 Jbeta. Clones were sequenced by immunoSEQ multiplex PCR, and TCRdb holds only the in-frame ones, with some missing. The table lists about 120,000 clones, 75% to 90% of them singletons, with 15% to 20% in the top ten. For this clone: The antigen is undetermined. Germline and junction disagree at one end, which may indicate a read error.

Nominally healthy donors provided the samples, though records likely missed some immune exposures. Study-level results: A highly shared variant cluster was judged a likely technical artifact.

The sequence was collected from a young man in good health and CMV-seropositive. The sample taken for sequencing was PBMCs.

CDR3 residues: CSAEQGARTEAFF. Written as DNA, the CDR3 is TGCAGCGCTGAACAGGGGGCGAGGACTGAAGCTTTCTTT. The V gene is TRBV29-1, the J gene TRBJ1-1; TRBD1 aligns across 9 bases. CDR3 length: 13 residues. CDR1 is SQVTM and CDR2 is ANQGSEA in the germline V gene.